These T cell receptor beta chains were read from a single sample in a study of graft-versus-host responses after intestinal transplantation. Their target antigens are unknown. The method was immunoSEQ multiplex PCR; TCRdb's version includes in-frame clones alone and lacks a portion of them. The repertoire consists of about 85,000 clones, with about 91% occurring once and the leading ten covering 6.5% to 8.5%. This specimen consisted of unstimulated CD8+ T cells sorted from spleen or lymph node cells, obtained before transplant. Receptors were obtained from a human donor who was the organ donor for an intestinal transplant. CDR3s include the opening cysteine and the closing phenylalanine or tryptophan. Each record gives: clone size, J gene, V gene, D gene, CDR3 DNA, CDR3 protein. A D gene is named only where the DNA matches it firmly. The size of a clone is reported for some rows only, either as once, few or many, or as a class for expanded clones.

NA | TRBJ2-2 | TRBV7-9 | NA | TGTGCCAGCAGCTTAGACACCGGGGAGCTGTTTTTT | CASSLDTGELFF
NA | TRBJ2-7 | TRBV19 | NA | TGTGCCAGTAGTATAGTGGGGGGATCCTACGAGCAGTACTTC | CASSIVGGSYEQYF
NA | TRBJ1-2 | TRBV13 | NA | TGTGCCAGCAGCCCGTACGGATCCTATGGCTACACCTTC | CASSPYGSYGYTF
NA | TRBJ1-1 | TRBV28 | NA | TGTGCCAGCAGTTCAGGCTTGAACACTGAAGCTTTCTTT | CASSSGLNTEAFF
once | TRBJ2-7 | TRBV29-1 | NA | TGCAGCGCACAACAGGGTTACGAGCAGTACTTC | CSAQQGYEQYF
NA | TRBJ2-5 | TRBV5-1 | NA | TGCGCCAGAACCCAAGAGACCCAGTACTTC | CARTQETQYF
NA | TRBJ2-1 | TRBV5-4 | NA | TGTGCCAGCACCGTCCCGACCGTTGAGGAGCAGTTCTTC | CASTVPTVEEQFF
NA | TRBJ2-2 | TRBV19 | TRBD1 | TGTGCCAGTAGTAACAGGGGAAGGAACACCGGGGAGCTGTTTTTT | CASSNRGRNTGELFF
NA | TRBJ2-7 | TRBV7-9 | TRBD2 | TGTGCCAGCAGCCAAGCGGGGGCCCCTTACGAGCAGTACTTC | CASSQAGAPYEQYF
NA | TRBJ2-3 | TRBV30 | TRBD1 | TGTGCCTGGAGTCCGAGGACAGGGTTTTCAGATACGCAGTATTTT | CAWSPRTGFSDTQYF
NA | TRBJ2-2 | TRBV4-1 | NA | TGCGCCAGCAGCCAAGATTGGGGGCCGGTCGGGGAGCTGTTTTTT | CASSQDWGPVGELFF
NA | TRBJ1-2 | TRBV7-3 | NA | TGTGCCAGCAGCTTAACGGTCGATCGGGCCGCCGTTATCGACTATGGCTACACCTTC | CASSLTVDRAAVIDYGYTF